The 30 T cell receptor beta chains reported below all come from one sample, sequenced in a study of T cell responses to AZD1222 COVID-19 vaccine. This table comes from immunoSEQ multiplex PCR, and its TCRdb copy is limited to in-frame clones, with some not included. The table includes some 90,000 clones, 80% to 90% detected once. The sequenced sample was peripheral blood, obtained on day 0 of AZD1222 vaccination. These receptors were taken from an adult in good health.

This sequence joins TRBV23-1 and TRBJ1-1; tentatively, D is TRBD1 (5 bases). TRBV23-1 belongs to the ORF category, with a function that is uncertain. CDR3 size: 16 residues. Trimming took 7 bases from V and 4 from J, leaving 22 bases between them. This chain's CDR3 is CASTPRAPGKVTEAFF. CDR3 nucleotides: TGCGCCAGCACCCCCCGCGCCCCAGGGAAGGTCACTGAAGCTTTCTTT.

The chain joins TRBV29-1 to TRBJ2-7; the D gene could be TRBD1 or TRBD2 (5 bases each). The V end lost 4 bases, the J end lost 6 bases, and 7 bases lay between the germline ends. CDR3 length: 10 residues. CDR1 is SQVTM and CDR2 is ANQGSEA in the germline V gene. The CDR3 nucleotides read TGCAGCGTTGGAGGGGTCGAGCAGTACTTC. Encoded protein: CSVGGVEQYF.

Remarks on this clone: Sequence at one end of the junction differs from germline and may be a read error. This rearrangement joins TRBV7-9 to TRBJ2-7; tentative D call: TRBD2 (5 bases). The germline V gene encodes CDR1 SEHNR and CDR2 FQNEAQ (reference sequence). This CDR3 spans 12 amino acids. The CDR3 DNA reads as TGTGCCAGCAGCTCGGCGGGTGATAGCCGCCTCTTC. As protein: CASSSAGDSRLF. Based on the CDR3 plus reference TRBV7-9 and TRBJ2-7, the full variable domain is DTGVSQNPRHKITKRGQNVTFRCDPISEHNRLYWYRQTLGQGPEFLTYFQNEAQLEKSRLLSDRFSAERPKGSFSTLEIQRTEQGDSAMYLCASSSAGDSRLFGPGTRLTVT.

The chain combines TRBV27 with TRBJ1-6; no definite D call. Germline CDR1 reads MNHEY; CDR2 reads SMNVEV (reference sequence). Trimming removed 0 bases at V and 9 bases at J, with 12 bases between. This CDR3 spans 15 amino acids. The CDR3: CASSLSAGLGSPLHF. Written as DNA, the CDR3 is TGTGCCAGCAGTTTATCGGCCGGGCTGGGTTCACCCCTCCACTTT.

V usage is TRBV19 and J usage is TRBJ2-1, with unresolved D. This CDR3 comprises 15 residues. V lost 4 bases to trimming and J lost 0 bases, with 10 bases between them. Germline CDR1 is LNHDA and CDR2 is SQIVND (reference sequence). CDR3 loop: CASSRPYSSYNEQFF. The CDR3 nucleotides read TGTGCCAGTAGTAGACCTTACAGCTCCTACAATGAGCAGTTCTTC.

This clone appeared once. The V gene is TRBV4-1, the J gene TRBJ1-2; TRBD1 agrees at 9 bases. This CDR3 contains 14 residues. With V trimmed by 1 base and J by 7 bases, 4 bases remained unmatched. The germline CDR1 and CDR2 sequences are MGHRA and YSYEKL. The CDR3 is CASSQGYRGPGYTF. The DNA for the CDR3 is TGCGCCAGCAGCCAAGGGTACAGGGGGCCTGGCTACACCTTC.

V and J are TRBV5-1 and TRBJ2-3; no clear D. The V gene's germline CDR1 is SGHRS and CDR2 YFSETQ. The CDR3 is 15 amino acids. V shed 0 bases and J shed 5 bases, with 13 bases lying between them. The CDR3 here is CASSLGLLGIDTQYF. In nucleotides, the CDR3 is TGCGCCAGCAGCTTGGGGCTCCTAGGCATAGATACGCAGTATTTT.

The chain carries TRBV30 and TRBJ1-1; no clear D gene. Trimming shortened V by 3 bases and J by 1 base, and 9 bases separated the two germline ends. The CDR3 spans 13 residues. Germline CDR1 is GTSNPN and CDR2 is SVGIG (reference sequence). The CDR3 region is CAWRGSKNTEAFF. The CDR3 nucleotides read TGTGCCTGGAGGGGGTCGAAGAACACTGAAGCTTTCTTT.

The rearrangement links TRBV27 to TRBJ1-2, with a tentative D call TRBD1 (5 bases). The CDR3 extends over 13 amino acids. The V gene's germline CDR1 is MNHEY and CDR2 SMNVEV (reference sequence). Trimming removed 7 bases from V and 3 bases from J, with 12 bases in between. CDR3: CASTGGADYGYTF. The DNA of the CDR3 is TGTGCCAGCACCGGAGGGGCTGACTATGGCTACACCTTC.

Concerning this clone itself: Different DNA sequences within this sample yield the same CDR3. J is TRBJ1-3 and V is TRBV12-3 or TRBV12-4; D uncertain. The V end was cut by 6 bases, the J end by 4 bases, with 10 bases between. The CDR3 covers 13 residues. CDR3 sequence: CASSLNSGNTIYF. The CDR3 bases are TGTGCCAGCAGCCTAAACTCCGGAAACACCATATATTTT.

The rearrangement links TRBV19 to TRBJ2-1; no clear D gene. V lost 3 bases and J 5 bases, leaving 17 bases between the germline ends. This CDR3 region has 16 residues. Germline CDR1 LNHDA, CDR2 SQIVND (reference sequence). CDR3 protein: CASSISMADNDNEQFF. The CDR3, as DNA: TGTGCCAGTAGTATTTCGATGGCAGACAACGACAATGAGCAGTTCTTC.

Here the CDR3 DNA reads TGTGCCATGGCAAAATACGGGACAGGGGTGAACACTGAAGCTTTCTTT. The encoded protein is CAMAKYGTGVNTEAFF. The chain has TRBV10-3 and TRBJ1-1; 10 positions match TRBD1. This CDR3 spans 16 amino acids. Germline CDR1 and CDR2: ENHRY and SYGVKD. J gave up 0 bases and V 9 bases, and 10 bases lay outside the gene matches.

This clone was picked up one time. This chain joins TRBV2 and TRBJ1-6; D gene uncertain. This CDR3 has 13 residues. V gave up 8 bases and J gave up 9 bases, with 14 bases separating them. Germline V gene data show CDR1 as SNHLY and CDR2 as FYNNEI. The CDR3 coding sequence is TGTGCCAGCGCCGCAGAGTGGGGTTCACCCCTCCACTTT. Translating it yields CASAAEWGSPLHF.

The V gene is TRBV5-6, the J gene TRBJ2-5; 7 nucleotides agree with TRBD1. Germline V CDR1 and CDR2: SGHDT, YYEEEE. The V gene end was trimmed by 0 bases and the J gene end by 5 bases; junction bases not matched to a gene: 4. CDR3 length equals 14 residues. The CDR3 spells CASSLDRGGETQYF. As DNA, the CDR3 is TGTGCCAGCAGCTTGGACAGGGGTGGGGAGACCCAGTACTTC.

This chain connects TRBV5-6 to TRBJ2-3; 8 nucleotides align to TRBD2. Germline V gene data show CDR1 as SGHDT and CDR2 as YYEEEE. The CDR3 consists of 17 residues. The V segment lost 0 bases and the J segment 0 bases; nucleotides outside the gene matches: 6. CDR3 sequence (DNA): TGTGCCAGCAGCTTGGTAGGGGCGGGAGGAAGCACAGATACGCAGTATTTT. Its protein product is CASSLVGAGGSTDTQYF.

The chain recombines TRBV5-1 with TRBJ2-2; 11 nucleotides match TRBD1. From germline, CDR1 is SGHRS and CDR2 YFSETQ. The CDR3 totals 17 residues. With V trimmed by 5 bases and J by 6 bases, 12 bases remained unmatched. CDR3 nucleotides: TGCGCCAGCAGTGACCCGCGGGACAGGGGGTCGTCCGGGGAGCTGTTTTTT. Protein: CASSDPRDRGSSGELFF.

The chain carries TRBV29-1 and TRBJ2-2; TRBD1 aligns across 7 bases. After removal of 4 bases from V and 7 bases from J, the junction contained 0 bases not matched to a gene. Germline V lookup: CDR1 SQVTM, CDR2 ANQGSEA. The CDR3 is made up of 11 amino acids. CDR3 coding DNA: TGCAGCGTTGGACAGGGCGGGGAGCTGTTTTTT. Its protein product is CSVGQGGELFF.

In nucleotides, the CDR3 is TGTGCCAGCAGCTTAGTTAGCGGGGACTCCGAGCAGTACTTC. Its protein product is CASSLVSGDSEQYF. The chain recombines TRBV7-9 with TRBJ2-7, with 8 positions matching TRBD2. Germline CDR1 SEHNR, CDR2 FQNEAQ (reference sequence). This CDR3 has 14 amino acids. Trimming removed 1 base from V and 6 bases from J; junction bases left unmatched: 5.

The chain joins TRBV19 to TRBJ1-1; D is undetermined. The CDR3 is made up of 13 amino acids. CDR1 is LNHDA and CDR2 is SQIVND in the germline V gene (reference sequence). Trimming left V 5 bases short and J 1 base short, with 8 bases between. This chain's CDR3 is CASSVGKNTEAFF. DNA of the CDR3: TGTGCCAGTAGTGTGGGAAAGAACACTGAAGCTTTCTTT.

This chain connects TRBV12-3 or TRBV12-4 to TRBJ2-4; D possibly corresponds to TRBD1 (5 bases). V lost 6 bases to trimming and J lost 15 bases, with 18 bases between them. The CDR3 sequence is 12 residues long. The CDR3 region has the DNA TGTGCCAGCAGCCCCCTCCAGGGTAGTTGGTACTTC. Its protein product is CASSPLQGSWYF.

The rearrangement links TRBV9 to TRBJ2-7; perhaps TRBD1 as D (7 bases). V lost 0 bases and J 6 bases, leaving 19 bases between the germline ends. The V gene's germline CDR1 is SGDLS and CDR2 YYNGEE. The CDR3 loop spans 16 amino acids. The CDR3 DNA reads as TGTGCCAGCAGCGTAGCCCAGGGGGGAACGTTGGGCGAGCAGTACTTC. Amino acid sequence: CASSVAQGGTLGEQYF.

V gene TRBV20-1 combines with J gene TRBJ1-5, with D maybe TRBD1 (6 bases). Deletions cut 6 bases from V and 7 bases from J, with 19 bases between. The CDR3 is 14 amino acids. Germline-derived CDR1 and CDR2 are DFQATT and SNEGSKA (reference sequence). CDR3 coding DNA: TGCAGTGCCAGTAGGGCAGGGGAAGAGCAGCCCCAGCATTTT. It encodes CSASRAGEEQPQHF.

The chain combines TRBV3-1 (or the pseudogene TRBV3-2) with TRBJ2-5, with D maybe TRBD2 (6 bases). Germline-derived CDR1 and CDR2 are LGHDT and YNNKEL (reference sequence). V shed 0 bases and J shed 2 bases, with 7 bases lying between them. This CDR3 spans 14 amino acids. Here the CDR3 DNA reads TGTGCCAGCAGCCAAGAGGCGGGACAAGAGACCCAGTACTTC. It translates to CASSQEAGQETQYF.

The rearrangement uses TRBV5-1 and TRBJ2-3, with D maybe TRBD2 (5 bases). The length of the CDR3 is 15 residues. V lost 4 bases and J 1 base, leaving 13 bases between the germline ends. CDR1 and CDR2 from the germline V gene are SGHRS and YFSETQ. CDR3 nucleotides: TGCGCCAGCAGCATCTCACTAGGTCGCACAGATACGCAGTATTTT. As protein: CASSISLGRTDTQYF.

The CDR3 nucleotides read TGTGCCAGTAGTATTCAGGGACCAGGACAGGGGGCCTCCGATACGCAGTATTTT. It yields the protein CASSIQGPGQGASDTQYF. The chain carries TRBV19 and TRBJ2-3, with 11 bases matching TRBD1. The ends lost 3 bases at V and 6 bases at J; junction bases unmatched: 14. Germline V gene lookup returns CDR1 LNHDA and CDR2 SQIVND (reference sequence). The CDR3 sequence is 18 residues long.

The chain is built from TRBV7-2 and TRBJ1-2; TRBD1 might be the D (5 bases). This CDR3 is 11 amino acids long. Trimming stripped 6 bases from V and 8 bases from J, with 10 bases between. Germline values: CDR1 SGHTA, CDR2 FQGNSA. The CDR3 DNA sequence: TGTGCCAGCAGAAAGGGGTTAGGCTACACCTTC. Translating it yields CASRKGLGYTF.

The chain couples TRBV7-2 to TRBJ2-2; 8 bases agree with TRBD1. The germline V gene has CDR1 SGHTA and CDR2 FQGNSA. Losses at the gene ends were 7 bases for V and 4 bases for J; bases not matched to a gene: 8. There are 15 residues in the CDR3. CDR3 nucleotides: TGTGCCAGCAACCAAGACAGGGGTTCCACCGGGGAGCTGTTTTTT. Protein product: CASNQDRGSTGELFF.

The rearrangement uses TRBV24-1 and TRBJ2-5; no clear D gene. This CDR3 comprises 11 residues. In germline, CDR1 is KGHDR, CDR2 SFDVKD. Trimming took off 4 bases at V and 6 bases at J, with 5 bases between the two ends. The CDR3 is CATSDRKTQYF. The CDR3 nucleotides are TGTGCCACCAGTGACCGGAAGACCCAGTACTTC.

J is TRBJ2-1 and V is TRBV30; 7 nucleotides match TRBD1. The CDR3 totals 15 residues. With V trimmed by 2 bases and J by 3 bases, 7 bases remained unmatched. The germline V gene has CDR1 GTSNPN and CDR2 SVGIG (reference sequence). The chain's CDR3 is CAWSPQGRDYNEQFF. As DNA, the CDR3 is TGTGCCTGGAGTCCACAGGGGCGAGACTACAATGAGCAGTTCTTC.

CDR3 sequence: CSARGNDEQYF. The CDR3 DNA is TGCAGTGCTAGGGGGAATGACGAGCAGTACTTC. The rearrangement joins TRBV20-1 to TRBJ2-7; D unresolved. CDR3 length equals 11 residues. V lost 3 bases and J lost 5, with 8 bases in between. Germline lookup yields CDR1 DFQATT and CDR2 SNEGSKA (reference sequence).